Below, 26 T cell receptor beta chains from the same sample are listed, as sequenced in a study of T cell responses to AZD1222 COVID-19 vaccine. Clones were read by immunoSEQ multiplex PCR, and TCRdb kept only the in-frame ones, dropping some. The table includes around 270,000 clones, approximately 94% detected once. The sample in question was peripheral blood, obtained 28 days after the second AZD1222 dose. The receptors come from an adult who received the AZD1222 COVID-19 vaccine.

This chain joins TRBV18 and TRBJ1-4, with TRBD1 matching 8 bases. Germline trimming cut 6 bases from V and 7 bases from J; bases unmatched to any gene: 10. This CDR3 has 15 residues. Germline lookup yields CDR1 KGHSH and CDR2 LQKENI. DNA for the CDR3: TGTGCCAGCTCGCCGACAGGGGCCTTTAGTGAAAAACTGTTTTTT. Translated, it gives CASSPTGAFSEKLFF.

The rearrangement links TRBV12-3 or TRBV12-4 to TRBJ2-7, with D perhaps TRBD1 (6 bases). The V end lost 6 bases, the J end lost 4 bases, and 10 bases lay between the germline ends. The CDR3 has 12 residues. This CDR3 reads CASRTGTYEQYF. The CDR3 bases are TGTGCCAGCAGGACGGGGACATACGAGCAGTACTTC.

The chain links TRBV27 to TRBJ2-7; D possibly corresponds to TRBD1 (7 bases). CDR1 and CDR2 from the germline V gene are MNHEY and SMNVEV (reference sequence). The CDR3 length is 14 residues. V was cut by 5 bases and J by 3 bases, with 14 bases left in between. As DNA, the CDR3 is TGTGCCAGCAGTCCCCAGGGGGGAGGCTACGAGCAGTACTTC. As protein: CASSPQGGGYEQYF.

V gene TRBV6-5 combines with J gene TRBJ1-1, with 7 bases fitting TRBD1. This CDR3 spans 13 amino acids. The junction had 8 bases not matched to a gene; V was cut back by 2 bases and J by 11 bases. Germline CDR1 reads MNHEY; CDR2 reads SVGAGI. The CDR3 here is CASSYPKRDSAFF. CDR3 sequence (DNA): TGTGCCAGCAGTTACCCTAAGAGGGACAGCGCTTTCTTT.

The chain recombines TRBV7-9 with TRBJ2-5, with D possibly matching TRBD2 (5 bases). V lost 6 bases and J lost 4, with 18 bases in between. The CDR3 is made up of 15 amino acids. Germline V lookup: CDR1 SEHNR, CDR2 FQNEAQ (reference sequence). DNA of the CDR3: TGTGCCAGCAGTAACCAAGTGACTATTGGAGAGACCCAGTACTTC. Translating gives CASSNQVTIGETQYF.

The chain joins TRBV27 to TRBJ1-2; a possible D gene is TRBD1 (6 bases). Germline V gene data show CDR1 as MNHEY and CDR2 as SMNVEV (reference sequence). The CDR3 runs 13 residues. Trimming took 6 bases from V and 0 from J, leaving 8 bases between them. The CDR3 reads CASRGAPNYGYTF. The DNA for the CDR3 is TGTGCCAGCAGGGGGGCTCCTAACTATGGCTACACCTTC.

This chain connects TRBV5-1 to TRBJ1-4; D ambiguous. The CDR3 totals 14 residues. Trimming shortened V by 0 bases and J by 7 bases, and 10 bases separated the two germline ends. Germline CDR1 SGHRS, CDR2 YFSETQ. This CDR3 is CASSLGIVGEKLFF. The DNA of the CDR3 is TGCGCCAGCAGCTTGGGGATAGTCGGTGAAAAACTGTTTTTT. The full variable domain, rest sourced from reference TRBV5-1 and TRBJ1-4, is KAGVTQTPRYLIKTRGQQVTLSCSPISGHRSVSWYQQTPGQGLQFLFEYFSETQRNKGNFPGRFSGRQFSNSRSEMNVSTLELGDSALYLCASSLGIVGEKLFFGSGTQLSVL.

DNA of the CDR3: TGTGCCAGCTCACCAATGCAGGGTAATGAAAAACTGTTTTTT. It codes for CASSPMQGNEKLFF. J is TRBJ1-4 and V is TRBV18, with a tentative D call TRBD1 (5 bases). Per the germline V gene, CDR1 is KGHSH and CDR2 is LQKENI. CDR3 size: 14 residues. V gave up 2 bases and J gave up 4 bases, with 8 bases separating them. The entire variable domain, with the rest obtained from reference TRBV18 and TRBJ1-4, is as follows: NAGVMQNPRHLVRRRGQEARLRCSPMKGHSHVYWYRQLPEEGLKFMVYLQKENIIDESGMPKERFSAEFPKEGPSILRIQQVVRGDSAAYFCASSPMQGNEKLFFGSGTQLSVL.

The chain links TRBV11-3 to TRBJ2-1; 9 bases line up with TRBD2. Germline V gives CDR1 SGHNT, CDR2 YENEEA. The CDR3 is made up of 15 amino acids. V was clipped by 1 base and J by 8 bases; unmatched bases: 6. Here the CDR3 reads CASSLAAGGLYEQFF. The CDR3 region has the DNA TGTGCCAGCAGCTTAGCGGCGGGAGGGCTATATGAGCAGTTCTTC.

V is TRBV30 and J is TRBJ1-1; D may be TRBD1 (6 bases). Germline V gene lookup returns CDR1 GTSNPN and CDR2 SVGIG (reference sequence). The V and J ends lost 2 bases and 5 bases respectively, with 24 bases between them. The CDR3 sequence is 17 residues long. CDR3 DNA sequence: TGTGCCTGGAGTCAGCCCGCCCCAGGGGCGAGGGGGACTGAAGCTTTCTTT. This translates into CAWSQPAPGARGTEAFF.

The gene calls are TRBV2 and TRBJ2-3; possible D gene TRBD2, 6 bases. Germline values: CDR1 SNHLY, CDR2 FYNNEI. Trimming took off 3 bases at V and 2 bases at J, with 9 bases between the two ends. The length of the CDR3 is 14 residues. CDR3 sequence reads: CASSETRSTDTQYF. CDR3 in DNA: TGTGCCAGCAGTGAGACTAGATCCACAGATACGCAGTATTTT. The complete variable domain, with remaining parts taken from reference TRBV2 and TRBJ2-3, reads EPEVTQTPSHQVTQMGQEVILRCVPISNHLYFYWYRQILGQKVEFLVSFYNNEISEKSEIFDDQFSVERPDGSNFTLKIRSTKLEDSAMYFCASSETRSTDTQYFGPGTRLTVL.

The genes are TRBV2 and TRBJ2-7; D might be TRBD2 (5 bases). The CDR3 has 13 amino acids. The germline gives CDR1 SNHLY, CDR2 FYNNEI. V dropped 1 base and J dropped 5 bases, with 9 bases sitting between them. CDR3 protein: CASSEVFGNEQYF. In DNA, the CDR3 is TGTGCCAGCAGTGAAGTTTTCGGGAACGAGCAGTACTTC.

The chain is built from TRBV28 and TRBJ1-5; 9 bases are shared with TRBD1. After removal of 5 bases from V and 9 bases from J, the junction contained 11 bases not matched to a gene. The CDR3 contains 15 residues. Germline V gives CDR1 MDHEN, CDR2 SYDVKM. This chain's CDR3 is CASSPDRGTGRPQHF. The DNA of the CDR3 is TGTGCCAGCAGTCCAGACAGGGGGACTGGACGGCCCCAGCATTTT.

The chain has TRBV7-6 and TRBJ1-2; D ambiguous. Between the trimmed V and J ends, which lost 4 bases and 2 bases, there was a span of 11 bases. This CDR3 is 14 amino acids long. Germline lookup yields CDR1 SGHVS and CDR2 FNYEAQ. In DNA, the CDR3 is TGTGCCAGCAGCTCCCTGGCGGCAAACTATGGCTACACCTTC. It codes for CASSSLAANYGYTF.

This rearrangement joins TRBV5-1 to TRBJ2-3, with TRBD2 identical over 8 bases. The CDR3 extends over 14 amino acids. The V gene end was trimmed by 4 bases and the J gene end by 11 bases; junction bases not matched to a gene: 12. The germline gives CDR1 SGHRS, CDR2 YFSETQ. CDR3 coding DNA: TGCGCCAGCAGCATCGGGACTAGAGGAGAATGGCAGTATTTT. The encoded protein is CASSIGTRGEWQYF. The full variable domain, with the rest looked up from reference TRBV5-1 and TRBJ2-3, is KAGVTQTPRYLIKTRGQQVTLSCSPISGHRSVSWYQQTPGQGLQFLFEYFSETQRNKGNFPGRFSGRQFSNSRSEMNVSTLELGDSALYLCASSIGTRGEWQYFGPGTRLTVL.

The rearrangement uses TRBV19 and TRBJ2-1, with D perhaps matching TRBD1 (6 bases). Germline assignment: CDR1 LNHDA and CDR2 SQIVND (reference sequence). Between the trimmed V and J ends, which lost 4 bases and 3 bases, there was a span of 13 bases. This CDR3 spans 15 amino acids. The CDR3 nucleotides are TGTGCCAGTAGTAACGGACAGCCGAGCTACAATGAGCAGTTCTTC. Translation: CASSNGQPSYNEQFF.

The chain recombines TRBV4-1 with TRBJ1-4; 7 bases are shared with TRBD1. Germline CDR1 is MGHRA and CDR2 is YSYEKL. The CDR3 runs 19 residues. The V segment lost 3 bases and the J segment 0 bases; nucleotides outside the gene matches: 13. CDR3 amino acids: CASSQRDSPSFTTNEKLFF. DNA of the CDR3: TGCGCCAGCAGCCAGAGGGACAGCCCTTCATTCACAACTAATGAAAAACTGTTTTTT.

The genes are TRBV5-1 and TRBJ1-2, with D tentatively TRBD1 (6 bases). The CDR3 loop spans 13 amino acids. Trimming removed 4 bases at V and 4 bases at J, with 11 bases between. Germline loops: CDR1 SGHRS, CDR2 YFSETQ. Here the CDR3 reads CASSADSVYGYTF. The DNA for the CDR3 is TGCGCCAGCAGCGCGGACAGCGTCTATGGCTACACCTTC.

The chain joins TRBV5-1 to TRBJ2-5; 9 bases match TRBD2. V lost 2 bases, J lost 5 bases, and 16 bases stayed unmatched. Germline lookup yields CDR1 SGHRS and CDR2 YFSETQ. The CDR3 loop spans 18 amino acids. CDR3 in DNA: TGCGCCAGCAGCTTCGAACCTCGGGTAGCGGGAGATAGGGAGACCCAGTACTTC. Translation: CASSFEPRVAGDRETQYF.

This clone was seen a single time. The rearrangement uses TRBV7-2 and TRBJ2-2; D unclear. Germline V lookup: CDR1 SGHTA, CDR2 FQGNSA. V was cut by 1 base and J by 1 base, with 7 bases left in between. The CDR3 length is 15 residues. Written as DNA, the CDR3 is TGTGCCAGCAGCTTAGGGACCAGGAACACCGGGGAGCTGTTTTTT. Translation gives CASSLGTRNTGELFF.

J is TRBJ1-2 and V is TRBV28; D gene ambiguous. The germline CDR1 and CDR2 sequences are MDHEN and SYDVKM. Trimming stripped 7 bases from V and 0 bases from J, with 9 bases between. There are 13 residues in the CDR3. The CDR3 region is CASTTGSNYGYTF. The CDR3 region has the DNA TGTGCCAGCACTACGGGATCTAACTATGGCTACACCTTC.

The CDR3 region is CASRSYPGYQETQYF. CDR3 nucleotides: TGTGCCAGCAGATCCTACCCCGGGTACCAAGAGACCCAGTACTTC. V and J are TRBV27 and TRBJ2-5; D is ambiguous. The CDR3 totals 15 residues. Trimming left V 6 bases short and J 0 bases short, with 14 bases between. Germline V gene sequence: CDR1 MNHEY, CDR2 SMNVEV (reference sequence).

This clone was detected once. The chain is built from TRBV4-3 and TRBJ1-6; 7 nucleotides line up with TRBD1. The germline V gene encodes CDR1 LGHNA and CDR2 YSLEER. Trimming at V came to 4 bases and at J to 2 bases, leaving 11 bases not matched to a gene. The CDR3 contains 18 residues. CDR3 amino acids: CASSLDTGESTYNSPLHF. The CDR3 nucleotides are TGCGCCAGCAGCCTAGATACAGGGGAGAGCACCTATAATTCACCCCTCCACTTT.

The table lists this clone with a few counts. The chain couples TRBV21-1 to TRBJ1-5; the table's TRBD1 call for D was not verified on the DNA. TRBV21-1 is described as a pseudogene. There are 14 residues in the CDR3. The CDR3, as DNA: TGTGCCACCAAGAAGAGGACAGGTTTGGAGCCCCAGCATTTT. Its protein product is CATKKRTGLEPQHF.

This clone has a single count. The V gene is TRBV18, the J gene TRBJ2-2; D is unclear. This CDR3 has 14 amino acids. The V gene lost 3 bases and the J gene lost 5 bases, with 10 bases spanning the gap. The germline V gene encodes CDR1 KGHSH and CDR2 LQKENI. CDR3 DNA: TGTGCCAGCTCACCCAAGACCCAAACCGGGGAGCTGTTTTTT. This sequence encodes CASSPKTQTGELFF.

The table lists this clone with a count of one. This chain links TRBV5-1 with TRBJ2-5; maybe TRBD2 (6 bases). Germline values: CDR1 SGHRS, CDR2 YFSETQ. Deletions cut 0 bases from V and 5 bases from J, with 11 bases between. This CDR3 spans 14 amino acids. CDR3: CASSLEGRRETQYF. The DNA of the CDR3 is TGCGCCAGCAGCTTGGAGGGGAGGAGGGAGACCCAGTACTTC.